This T cell receptor beta chain was documented in a study of neurological immune-mediated disorders. This clonotype appeared a few times. This CDR3 contains 15 residues. The trim removed 2 bases at V and 0 bases at J, leaving 5 bases unmatched. Per the germline V gene, CDR1 is SGDLS and CDR2 is YYNGEE. Each CDR3 protein gets one entry after TCRdb re-called the 5' RACE reads with MiXCR. Altogether roughly 100,000 distinct CDR3 sequences are present, 9.5% to 14% being singletons, with the ten largest covering about 3.1%. Noted time point: longitudinal time-point 3. V usage is TRBV9 and J usage is TRBJ2-7; 7 bases are shared with TRBD2. Sequences were obtained from PBMCs. This receptor was identified in a female donor with HTLV-1-associated myelopathy (HAM/TSP). CDR3 in DNA: TGTGCCAGCAGCGTGAGTGGGGGGGGCTCCTACGAGCAGTACTTC. This codes for CASSVSGGGSYEQYF.